This TCR beta chain comes out of a study of shared clonotypes between healthy human individuals. Germline CDR1 and CDR2: LGHNA and YNFKEQ. Trimming took 4 bases from V and 1 from J, leaving 15 bases between them. CDR3 size: 16 residues. Researchers divided each subset's genomic DNA evenly across several immunoSEQ plates. The repertoire was sequenced with immunoSEQ multiplex PCR; TCRdb's copy has only in-frame clones and lacks some. The sample lists over 950,000 clones; 70% to 85% were seen once. This clonotype was obtained from a man aged 18 to 35 in good health. Some clones in this sample may be carry-over from other donors' samples. The sequencing input was memory CD4+ T cells from PBMCs. The subset is: CD45RA-negative fraction. The genes are TRBV4-2 and TRBJ2-3; D unresolved. The CDR3 protein is CASSLGRAQGTDTQYF. The CDR3 bases are TGTGCCAGCAGCCTCGGTAGGGCCCAAGGCACAGATACGCAGTATTTT.